The 10 T cell receptor beta chains given below trace back to one sample, sequenced in a study of blood T cell repertoires in COVID-19. The table came from immunoSEQ multiplex PCR; TCRdb's copy has only in-frame clones and leaves some out. The sample lists a few hundred thousand clones; around 90% were seen once. What was sequenced was peripheral blood. Receptors were obtained from a man younger than 35 with active or convalescent COVID-19.

This chain joins TRBV30 and TRBJ1-1; D call uncertain. The CDR3 covers 13 residues. Trimming removed 5 bases at V and 0 bases at J, with 10 bases between. Germline V gene data show CDR1 as GTSNPN and CDR2 as SVGIG (reference sequence). The CDR3 DNA follows: TGTGCCTGGCAAACGGGGATGAACACTGAAGCTTTCTTT. It encodes CAWQTGMNTEAFF.

The chain joins TRBV28 to TRBJ2-2, with 12 bases aligning to TRBD2. V was pared by 6 bases and J by 5 bases, with 7 bases of the junction left unmatched. Germline V lookup: CDR1 MDHEN, CDR2 SYDVKM. The CDR3 runs 16 residues. In nucleotides, the CDR3 is TGTGCCAGCAGGTCTCTAGCGGGAGGGCGAACCGGGGAGCTGTTTTTT. Protein product: CASRSLAGGRTGELFF. The full variable domain, rest sourced from reference TRBV28 and TRBJ2-2, is DVKVTQSSRYLVKRTGEKVFLECVQDMDHENMFWYRQDPGLGLRLIYFSYDVKMKEKGDIPEGYSVSREKKERFSLILESASTNQTSMYLCASRSLAGGRTGELFFGEGSRLTVL.

The chain combines TRBV5-1 with TRBJ2-1, with 16 positions matching TRBD2. Germline CDR1 reads SGHRS; CDR2 reads YFSETQ. This CDR3 region has 19 residues. The V segment lost 4 bases and the J segment 7 bases; nucleotides outside the gene matches: 14. The CDR3 bases are TGCGCCAGCAGCACCCCGGGACTAGCGGGGGGGGATTATGGGAATGAGCAGTTCTTC. Translated, it gives CASSTPGLAGGDYGNEQFF.

J is TRBJ1-6 and V is TRBV7-3, with TRBD1 as a possible D gene (5 bases). The CDR3 contains 16 residues. V lost 5 bases, J lost 5 bases, and 16 bases lay in between. Germline CDR1 SGHTA, CDR2 FQGTGA. The CDR3 region is CASSQVGLPHNSPLHF. The CDR3, as DNA: TGTGCCAGCAGCCAAGTGGGGCTACCCCATAATTCACCCCTCCACTTT.

The V call is TRBV5-1, the J call TRBJ1-1, with 7 nucleotides matching TRBD1. The CDR3 covers 13 residues. CDR1 and CDR2 from the germline V gene are SGHRS and YFSETQ. The V segment lost 4 bases and the J segment 5 bases; nucleotides outside the gene matches: 5. CDR3 amino acids: CASSETTGTEAFF. The CDR3 DNA reads TGCGCCAGCAGCGAAACGACAGGGACTGAAGCTTTCTTT. Full variable domain (outside the CDR3, taken from reference TRBV5-1 and TRBJ1-1): KAGVTQTPRYLIKTRGQQVTLSCSPISGHRSVSWYQQTPGQGLQFLFEYFSETQRNKGNFPGRFSGRQFSNSRSEMNVSTLELGDSALYLCASSETTGTEAFFGQGTRLTVV.

The gene calls are TRBV2 and TRBJ1-5; 7 bases fit TRBD1. Germline lookup yields CDR1 SNHLY and CDR2 FYNNEI. The CDR3 has 13 amino acids. The junction had 0 bases not matched to a gene; V was cut back by 6 bases and J by 1 base. The CDR3 sequence: CASRQGSNQPQHF. The CDR3 DNA reads TGTGCCAGCAGACAGGGGAGCAATCAGCCCCAGCATTTT.

The chain carries TRBV10-2 and TRBJ1-4, with 10 nucleotides matching TRBD1. Germline CDR1 WSHSY, CDR2 SAAADI. The J segment lost 5 bases and the V segment lost 6 bases, leaving 0 bases of the junction unmatched. The CDR3 is made up of 13 amino acids. This CDR3 reads CASRGQGNEKLFF. CDR3 sequence (DNA): TGCGCCAGCAGGGGACAGGGGAATGAAAAACTGTTTTTT.

This clone was found a few times. CDR3 nucleotide sequence: TGTGCCAGCAGAATAGGGGGCGCGGGTGGCTACACCTTC. Translating gives CASRIGGAGGYTF. V and J are TRBV7-9 and TRBJ1-2; TRBD1 aligns across 7 bases. V lost 6 bases and J lost 7; bases outside the gene matches: 8. The CDR3 is 13 residues long. Germline values: CDR1 SEHNR, CDR2 FQNEAQ (reference sequence).

The chain couples TRBV7-2 to TRBJ1-5; 9 nucleotides agree with TRBD1. Germline-derived CDR1 and CDR2 are SGHTA and FQGNSA. V lost 5 bases, J lost 2 bases, and 4 bases stayed unmatched. This CDR3 is 15 amino acids long. DNA of the CDR3: TGTGCCAGCAGCCCCCGGACAGGGGGCAATCAGCCCCAGCATTTT. This encodes CASSPRTGGNQPQHF.

The gene calls are TRBV18 and TRBJ1-3; no reliable D call. Trimming took off 0 bases at V and 0 bases at J, with 9 bases between the two ends. The CDR3 length is 16 residues. Looked up from germline, CDR1 is KGHSH and CDR2 is LQKENI. In DNA form, the CDR3 reads TGTGCCAGCTCACCACCGGTTCAGTACTCTGGAAACACCATATATTTT. It specifies CASSPPVQYSGNTIYF.